The following is a TCR beta chain sequence with its context. The V end was cut by 0 bases, the J end by 5 bases, with 5 bases between. This CDR3 has 13 residues. Germline V gives CDR1 SGHRS, CDR2 YFSETQ. TCRdb redid the calling of the 5' RACE reads with MiXCR, one entry per CDR3 protein. Of tens of thousands of distinct CDR3 sequences in the sample, about 15% were seen once. This specimen comes from a study of T cells of healthy individuals. The V call is TRBV5-1, the J call TRBJ2-2; D unclear. The clonotype originates from a human donor in good health. As DNA, the CDR3 is TGCGCCAGCAGCTTGGTGTCGACCGGGGAGCTGTTTTTT. This codes for CASSLVSTGELFF.